The 27 T cell receptor beta chains below all came from one sample that was sequenced in a study of T cell responses to AZD1222 COVID-19 vaccine. Produced via immunoSEQ multiplex PCR; TCRdb's table is partial and in-frame only. This sample has 150,000 to 200,000 clones, with approximately 94% found just once. The material sequenced was peripheral blood, taken on day 0 of AZD1222 vaccination. These receptors were taken from an adult in good health.

V is TRBV6-5 and J is TRBJ2-7; 7 bases map to TRBD1. Per germline, CDR1 MNHEY and CDR2 SVGAGI. This CDR3 spans 15 amino acids. After removal of 2 bases from V and 3 bases from J, the junction contained 7 bases not matched to a gene. The CDR3 reads CASSYRAGGFYEQYF. DNA for the CDR3: TGTGCCAGCAGTTACAGGGCAGGGGGATTCTACGAGCAGTACTTC.

This chain uses TRBV19 with TRBJ2-7; D is ambiguous. This CDR3 contains 14 residues. The V end lost 6 bases, the J end lost 6 bases, and 18 bases lay between the germline ends. Germline V CDR1 and CDR2: LNHDA, SQIVND (reference sequence). CDR3 amino acids: CASSPKDGRSEQYF. The CDR3 DNA sequence: TGTGCCAGTAGCCCTAAGGACGGACGTTCCGAGCAGTACTTC.

Only one count was recorded for this clone. Mismatch with germline at one junction end may stem from a read error. The chain is built from TRBV9 and TRBJ1-2; the D gene is possibly TRBD1 (5 bases). Germline V gene sequence: CDR1 SGDLS, CDR2 YYNGEE. The CDR3 is 15 amino acids. CDR3 in DNA: TGTGCCAGCACCGTAGTACCGGGACCGGGCTATGGCTACACCTTC. It yields the protein CASTVVPGPGYGYTF.

The rearrangement links TRBV9 to TRBJ1-4, with unresolved D. Trimming removed 4 bases at V and 10 bases at J, with 17 bases between. Germline CDR1 and CDR2: SGDLS and YYNGEE. The CDR3 totals 14 residues. CDR3 region: CASSFGIGLGKLFF. CDR3 nucleotides: TGTGCCAGCAGCTTTGGAATAGGGTTGGGAAAACTGTTTTTT.

The gene calls are TRBV18 and TRBJ2-5; possible D gene TRBD1, 5 bases. Looked up from germline, CDR1 is KGHSH and CDR2 is LQKENI. V was pared by 6 bases and J by 4 bases, with 12 bases between. The CDR3 covers 13 residues. The CDR3 loop reads CASSPDIGETQYF. The CDR3 DNA follows: TGTGCCAGCTCCCCGGACATAGGAGAGACCCAGTACTTC.

The chain is built from TRBV5-4 and TRBJ2-1, with 7 positions matching TRBD2. The junction had 12 bases not matched to a gene; V was cut back by 4 bases and J by 8 bases. This CDR3 spans 15 amino acids. The germline gives CDR1 SGHNT, CDR2 YYREEE (reference sequence). Here the CDR3 DNA reads TGTGCCAGCAGCCCCGCTAGCGGCCGCCTTGATGAGCAGTTCTTC. This translates into CASSPASGRLDEQFF.

The chain uses TRBV6-1 and TRBJ1-3; D uncertain. The CDR3 consists of 15 residues. The V gene's germline CDR1 is MNHNS and CDR2 SASEGT. V gave up 2 bases and J gave up 2 bases, with 10 bases separating them. CDR3 loop: CASSEQAGTGNTIYF. The CDR3 DNA reads TGTGCCAGCAGTGAACAAGCGGGCACTGGAAACACCATATATTTT.

The rearrangement joins TRBV30 to TRBJ1-3, with D maybe TRBD1 (6 bases). This CDR3 is 18 amino acids long. CDR1 and CDR2 (germline): GTSNPN, SVGIG (reference sequence). Trimming cost V 4 bases and J 9 bases, with 31 bases left between them. The CDR3 is CAWTGGQGFGLAGGTIYF. The CDR3 bases are TGTGCCTGGACCGGGGGACAAGGGTTCGGGTTAGCTGGTGGCACCATATATTTT.

The chain uses TRBV5-4 and TRBJ2-1; D is unresolved. The CDR3 extends over 12 amino acids. Trimming cost V 4 bases and J 8 bases, with 10 bases left between them. The V gene's germline CDR1 is SGHNT and CDR2 YYREEE (reference sequence). The CDR3 DNA is TGTGCCAGCAGCCTGCCCGCCGATGAGCAGTTCTTC. Its protein is CASSLPADEQFF.

The chain has TRBV27 and TRBJ1-1, with TRBD1 matching over 9 bases. Germline CDR1 MNHEY, CDR2 SMNVEV (reference sequence). The length of the CDR3 is 16 residues. The V segment lost 2 bases and the J segment 1 base; nucleotides outside the gene matches: 5. CDR3 residues: CASSLRGGQGNTEAFF. In DNA, the CDR3 is TGTGCCAGCAGTTTAAGGGGGGGACAGGGGAACACTGAAGCTTTCTTT.

V usage is TRBV10-3 and J usage is TRBJ2-5, with D possibly matching TRBD2 (5 bases). This CDR3 region has 17 residues. Germline lookup yields CDR1 ENHRY and CDR2 SYGVKD. The ends were cut back, 0 bases at V and 1 base at J, with 15 bases in the middle. In DNA form, the CDR3 reads TGTGCCATCAGTGAGTCGAGGGTCCTGGGTGGCCAAGAGACCCAGTACTTC. Residues: CAISESRVLGGQETQYF.

This clone was seen only once. V gene TRBV29-1 combines with J gene TRBJ2-3, with D hard to call. CDR1 SQVTM and CDR2 ANQGSEA come from the germline V gene. The CDR3 consists of 12 residues. V was clipped by 0 bases and J by 10 bases, with 11 bases between them. CDR3 sequence: CSVEEEYFAQYF. The CDR3 coding sequence is TGCAGCGTTGAAGAGGAATATTTTGCGCAGTATTTT.

V gene TRBV3-1 (or the pseudogene TRBV3-2) combines with J gene TRBJ2-6; 8 bases align to TRBD1. Germline V gene lookup returns CDR1 LGHDT and CDR2 YNNKEL (reference sequence). The CDR3 is 17 residues long. Trimming at V came to 4 bases and at J to 2 bases, leaving 7 bases not matched to a gene. CDR3 nucleotide sequence: TGTGCCAGCAGCCCCGGACAGGGAGCTGCTGGGGCCAACGTCCTGACTTTC. It codes for CASSPGQGAAGANVLTF.

The CDR3 region has the DNA TGTGCCAGCAGGGCGACAGGGGGGACAGATACGCAGTATTTT. Protein: CASRATGGTDTQYF. The chain is built from TRBV2 and TRBJ2-3; 9 nucleotides agree with TRBD1. This CDR3 is built from 14 residues. Germline CDR1 SNHLY, CDR2 FYNNEI. Trimming at V came to 6 bases and at J to 3 bases, leaving 4 bases not matched to a gene.

The chain is built from TRBV19 and TRBJ1-4; no reliable D call. Trimming removed 7 bases at V and 6 bases at J, with 9 bases between. The CDR3 totals 12 residues. Germline V gene sequence: CDR1 LNHDA, CDR2 SQIVND (reference sequence). The CDR3 loop reads CASKRNDEKLFF. The CDR3 DNA reads as TGTGCCAGTAAAAGGAACGATGAAAAACTGTTTTTT.

This CDR3 reads CASSLDRGNQPQHF. The DNA for the CDR3 is TGTGCCAGCAGCTTAGACAGGGGCAATCAGCCCCAGCATTTT. This rearrangement joins TRBV7-2 to TRBJ1-5; a possible D gene is TRBD1 (6 bases). The V gene's germline CDR1 is SGHTA and CDR2 FQGNSA. The CDR3 sequence is 14 residues long. The V end lost 1 base, the J end lost 2 bases, and 6 bases lay between the germline ends.

The rearrangement joins TRBV6-5 to TRBJ1-2, with TRBD1 identical over 8 bases. With 8 bases clipped from V and 4 bases from J, the junction kept 9 bases outside the gene matches. Germline V gene lookup returns CDR1 MNHEY and CDR2 SVGAGI. CDR3 length: 14 residues. The CDR3 region has the DNA TGTGCCAGCGGCCTGACAGGGGTCAGCTATGGCTACACCTTC. It codes for CASGLTGVSYGYTF.

The chain is built from TRBV28 and TRBJ1-1; D call uncertain. Trimming took 3 bases from V and 5 from J, leaving 4 bases between them. The CDR3 loop spans 11 amino acids. CDR1 and CDR2 (germline): MDHEN, SYDVKM. The CDR3 region is CASSFGTEAFF. In nucleotides, the CDR3 is TGTGCCAGCAGTTTTGGGACTGAAGCTTTCTTT.

The rearrangement links TRBV5-5 to TRBJ1-2, with no clear D. This CDR3 has 13 residues. Germline loops: CDR1 SGHKS, CDR2 YYEKEE (reference sequence). V was cut by 4 bases and J by 6 bases, with 13 bases left in between. CDR3 sequence: CASSPGELNGYTF. In DNA form, the CDR3 reads TGTGCCAGCAGCCCAGGAGAATTGAATGGCTACACCTTC.

The chain has TRBV28 and TRBJ2-7, with TRBD2 matching over 12 bases. The V gene end was trimmed by 5 bases and the J gene end by 4 bases; junction bases not matched to a gene: 6. CDR3 length equals 15 residues. The germline V gene encodes CDR1 MDHEN and CDR2 SYDVKM. CDR3: CASSGWTSGEYEQYF. CDR3 nucleotide sequence: TGTGCCAGCAGTGGATGGACTAGCGGGGAATACGAGCAGTACTTC.

In regard to this clone: The junction departs from the called germline gene at one end, perhaps through a read error. The V and J genes are TRBV7-3 and TRBJ2-1; 11 positions match TRBD2. This CDR3 has 17 residues. From germline, CDR1 is SGHTA and CDR2 FQGTGA. The CDR3 is CASSVTSGRGSYNEQFF. The CDR3, as DNA: TGTGCCAGCAGCGTAACTAGCGGGAGAGGGTCCTACAATGAGCAGTTCTTC.

This sequence joins TRBV5-4 and TRBJ2-2; 8 bases are a match to TRBD2. CDR1 SGHNT and CDR2 YYREEE come from the germline V gene (reference sequence). CDR3 length equals 15 residues. The V segment lost 4 bases and the J segment 3 bases; nucleotides outside the gene matches: 5. CDR3 nucleotide sequence: TGTGCCAGCAGCCGGGGACTAGGGGACACCGGGGAGCTGTTTTTT. Translating it yields CASSRGLGDTGELFF. Variable domain in full (rest from reference TRBV5-4 and TRBJ2-2): ETGVTQSPTHLIKTRGQQVTLRCSSQSGHNTVSWYQQALGQGPQFIFQYYREEENGRGNFPPRFSGLQFPNYSSELNVNALELDDSALYLCASSRGLGDTGELFFGEGSRLTVL.

This chain joins TRBV9 and TRBJ2-3; 10 bases are a match to TRBD1. Looked up from germline, CDR1 is SGDLS and CDR2 is YYNGEE. Trimming at V came to 2 bases and at J to 4 bases, leaving 1 base not matched to a gene. The CDR3 contains 14 residues. CDR3 coding DNA: TGTGCCAGCAGCGTCGGGACAGGGGCAGATACGCAGTATTTT. Amino acid sequence: CASSVGTGADTQYF.

The chain employs TRBV9 and TRBJ1-6; D is possibly TRBD1 (5 bases). Trimming shortened V by 1 base and J by 3 bases, and 5 bases separated the two germline ends. The CDR3 has 14 residues. CDR1 and CDR2 from the germline V gene are SGDLS and YYNGEE. The DNA for the CDR3 is TGTGCCAGCAGCGTACAGGGCTATAATTCACCCCTCCACTTT. It is translated as CASSVQGYNSPLHF.

The V and J genes are TRBV18 and TRBJ1-1; 7 bases are a match to TRBD1. V trimming: 6 bases; J trimming: 3 bases; junction bases outside the gene matches: 4. The CDR3 consists of 13 residues. Germline V gives CDR1 KGHSH, CDR2 LQKENI. In DNA, the CDR3 is TGTGCCAGCTCTTCCACAGGGGACACTGAAGCTTTCTTT. Amino acid sequence: CASSSTGDTEAFF.

V is TRBV11-2 and J is TRBJ1-5; TRBD1 aligns across 7 bases. Germline values: CDR1 SGHAT, CDR2 FQNNGV. The CDR3 extends over 15 amino acids. Trimming cost V 5 bases and J 6 bases; bases outside gene matches: 10. The CDR3: CASSKDRVRIQPQHF. CDR3 in DNA: TGTGCCAGCAGCAAAGACAGGGTTAGGATTCAGCCCCAGCATTTT. The entire variable domain, with the rest obtained from reference TRBV11-2 and TRBJ1-5, is as follows: EAGVAQSPRYKIIEKRQSVAFWCNPISGHATLYWYQQILGQGPKLLIQFQNNGVVDDSQLPKDRFSAERLKGVDSTLKIQPAKLEDSAVYLCASSKDRVRIQPQHFGDGTRLSIL.

This chain joins TRBV12-3 or TRBV12-4 and TRBJ2-1; D gene ambiguous. The CDR3 is 11 amino acids. V dropped 3 bases and J dropped 10 bases, with 7 bases sitting between them. In DNA form, the CDR3 reads TGTGCCAGCAGTTTGGTCTACGAGCAGTTCTTC. Its protein product is CASSLVYEQFF.